These 2 T cell receptor beta chains share one sample of origin, sequenced in a study of T cells in women clearing cervical HPV infection. The table came from immunoSEQ multiplex PCR; TCRdb's copy has only in-frame clones and leaves some out. This sample's table reports 45,000 to 50,000 clones. The sequenced sample was blood buffy coat. These receptors all come from a woman between 18 and 75 years old with a cervical HPV16 infection that either progressed to CIN3+ or cleared (not recorded which).

Comment on this clone: The observed sequence ends 3 residues before the CDR3 terminus, with the missing tail filled in from the germline J gene. The V and J genes are TRBV5-4 and TRBJ2-7, with D perhaps matching TRBD2 (5 bases). CDR3 length: 14 residues. Germline loops: CDR1 SGHNT, CDR2 YYREEE (reference sequence). V was cut by 4 bases and J by 3 bases, with 14 bases left in between. The covered CDR3 bases are TGTGCCAGCAGCCCCAGCGGAAAATACTACGAG. It codes for CASSPSGKYYE. The CDR3 in full is CASSPSGKYYEQYF.

Comments on this clone: The read terminates 3 residues before the CDR3 end, so the remaining end is supplied by the germline J gene. This chain links TRBV5-6 with TRBJ2-7; either TRBD1 or TRBD2 may supply D (5 bases each). CDR3 length: 14 amino acids. The V gene lost 5 bases and the J gene lost 0 bases, with 12 bases spanning the gap. Germline V lookup: CDR1 SGHDT, CDR2 YYEEEE. The DNA read from the CDR3 is TGTGCCAGCAGGAAGGCAGGGAGCTCCTACGAG. Its translation: CASRKAGSSYE. The CDR3 reads in full as CASRKAGSSYEQYF.